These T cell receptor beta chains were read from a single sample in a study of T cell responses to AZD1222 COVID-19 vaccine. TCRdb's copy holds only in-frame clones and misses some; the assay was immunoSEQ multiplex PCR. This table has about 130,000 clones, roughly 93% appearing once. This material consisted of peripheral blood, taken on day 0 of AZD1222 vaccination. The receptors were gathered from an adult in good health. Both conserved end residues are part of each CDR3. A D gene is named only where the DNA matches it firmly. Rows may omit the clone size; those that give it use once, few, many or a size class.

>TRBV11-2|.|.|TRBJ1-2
CASSLGPTGNYGYTF
TGTGCCAGCAGCTTAGGCCCTACGGGGAACTATGGCTACACCTTC
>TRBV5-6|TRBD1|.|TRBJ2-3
CASSSAGTGYTDTQYF
TGTGCCAGCAGCTCAGCAGGGACAGGATACACAGATACGCAGTATTTT
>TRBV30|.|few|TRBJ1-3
CAWSGKGGPASTIYF
TGTGCCTGGAGTGGGAAGGGGGGCCCGGCCAGCACCATATATTTT
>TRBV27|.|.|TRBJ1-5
CASSPGGGFHNQPQHF
TGTGCCAGCAGCCCCGGGGGGGGGTTCCACAATCAGCCCCAGCATTTT
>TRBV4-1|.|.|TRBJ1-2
CASSQEGDDGYTF
TGCGCCAGCAGCCAAGAAGGGGATGATGGCTACACCTTC
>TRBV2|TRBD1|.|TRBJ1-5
CASAGGAYSNQPQHF
TGTGCCAGCGCAGGGGGTGCCTATAGCAATCAGCCCCAGCATTTT
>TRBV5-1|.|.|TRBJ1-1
CASSLGTRYTEAFF
TGCGCCAGCAGCTTGGGGACCAGATACACTGAAGCTTTCTTT
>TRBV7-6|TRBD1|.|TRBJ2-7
CASSLAGQYYEQYF
TGTGCCAGCAGCTTAGCGGGACAGTACTACGAGCAGTACTTC
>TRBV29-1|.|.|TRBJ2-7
CSVILHTNPYEQYF
TGCAGCGTTATATTACACACCAACCCTTACGAGCAGTACTTC
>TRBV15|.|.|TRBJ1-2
CATSRDPRVSGYTF
TGTGCCACCAGCAGAGATCCCAGGGTTAGTGGCTACACCTTC
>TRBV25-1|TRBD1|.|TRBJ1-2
CASSPQGARGYTF
TGTGCCAGCAGTCCCCAGGGGGCGAGGGGCTACACCTTC
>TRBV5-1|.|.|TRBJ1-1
CASSSLTNTEAFF
TGCGCCAGCAGCTCCCTTACGAACACTGAAGCTTTCTTT
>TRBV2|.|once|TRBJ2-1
CASSEGRTYNEQFF
TGTGCCAGCAGTGAGGGAAGAACCTACAATGAGCAGTTCTTC
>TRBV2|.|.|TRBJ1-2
CASSEGRDGYGYTF
TGTGCCAGCAGTGAAGGCAGGGACGGCTATGGCTACACCTTC
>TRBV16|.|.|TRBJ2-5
CASSLTGRETQYF
TGTGCCAGCAGCCTTACAGGGAGAGAGACCCAGTACTTC
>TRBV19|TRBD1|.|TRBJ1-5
CASTSRQGKDSNQPQHF
TGTGCCAGTACTAGTCGACAGGGGAAGGATAGCAATCAGCCCCAGCATTTT
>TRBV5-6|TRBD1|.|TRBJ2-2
CASSLYGTEIYTGELFF
TGTGCCAGCAGCTTGTACGGGACAGAAATTTACACCGGGGAGCTGTTTTTT
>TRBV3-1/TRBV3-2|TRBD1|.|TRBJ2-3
CASSLIGQGLEDTQYF
TGTGCCAGCAGCCTGATTGGACAGGGGCTGGAGGATACGCAGTATTTT
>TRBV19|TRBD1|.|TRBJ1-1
CASSIEQGGKNTEAFF
TGTGCCAGTAGTATAGAACAGGGGGGAAAGAACACTGAAGCTTTCTTT
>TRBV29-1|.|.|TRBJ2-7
CSAARERDEQYF
TGCAGCGCCGCTAGGGAAAGGGACGAGCAGTACTTC
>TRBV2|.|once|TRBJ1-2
CAITDGVGAGYGYTF
TGTGCCATCACCGACGGGGTGGGGGCAGGCTATGGCTACACCTTC
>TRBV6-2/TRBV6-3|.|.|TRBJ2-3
CASSYFFRGGTQYF
TGTGCCAGCAGTTACTTCTTTAGGGGAGGTACGCAGTATTTT
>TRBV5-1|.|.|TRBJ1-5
CASSLNRDQPQHF
TGCGCCAGCAGCCTTAACAGAGATCAGCCCCAGCATTTT
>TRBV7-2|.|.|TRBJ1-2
CASSLRQTRGGYTF
TGTGCCAGCAGCCTTCGACAGACCCGGGGGGGCTACACCTTC
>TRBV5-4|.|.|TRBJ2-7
CASSLGGEQYF
TGTGCCAGCAGCTTGGGAGGGGAGCAGTACTTC
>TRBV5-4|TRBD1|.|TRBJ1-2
CASSFPGTGGYGYTF
TGTGCCAGCAGCTTCCCCGGGACAGGGGGCTATGGCTACACCTTC
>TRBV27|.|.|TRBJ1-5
CASSHYSNQPQHF
TGTGCCAGCAGTCATTATAGCAATCAGCCCCAGCATTTT
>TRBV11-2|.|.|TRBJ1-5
CASSARTDQPQHF
TGTGCCAGCAGCGCCCGGACGGATCAGCCCCAGCATTTT
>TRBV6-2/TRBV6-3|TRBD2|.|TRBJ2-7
CASSYRLAGASYEQYF
TGTGCCAGCAGTTACCGCCTAGCGGGGGCCTCCTACGAGCAGTACTTC
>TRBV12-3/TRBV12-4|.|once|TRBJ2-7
CASSLTTYEQYF
TGTGCCAGCAGTCTGACCACCTACGAGCAGTACTTC
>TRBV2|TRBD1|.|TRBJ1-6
CASSWTGWNSPLHF
TGTGCCAGCAGCTGGACAGGGTGGAATTCACCCCTCCACTTT